The 30 T cell receptor beta chains reported below all come from one sample, sequenced in a study of memory B cells and T cells in multiple sclerosis. Stimulus-free culture yielded autoproliferating CFSE-dim and non-proliferating CFSE-high T cells, each sequenced separately. Cultures began with 45 million to 60 million CFSE-labeled PBMCs, unstimulated for more than 6 days, with replicate wells pooled. Their recognized antigens are unknown. The protocol was immunoSEQ multiplex PCR, while the TCRdb copy is restricted to in-frame clones and leaves out a portion. The table has about 46,000 clones, more than 65% seen once; the top ten hold around 1.1%. Sequencing was carried out using PBMCs from blood kept in culture. The receptors originated from a human donor with multiple sclerosis.

V gene TRBV6-5 combines with J gene TRBJ1-4; no clear D gene. This CDR3 contains 14 residues. Germline-derived CDR1 and CDR2 are MNHEY and SVGAGI. V lost 0 bases and J lost 5, with 7 bases in between. The CDR3 here is CASSYSGQNEKLFF. DNA of the CDR3: TGTGCCAGCAGTTACTCAGGGCAGAATGAAAAACTGTTTTTT.

The genes are TRBV6-5 and TRBJ1-2; D is uncertain. CDR1 and CDR2 (germline): MNHEY, SVGAGI. Trimming stripped 5 bases from V and 8 bases from J, with 12 bases between. The CDR3 length is 12 residues. The CDR3 is CASSQRDRGYTF. The CDR3 DNA reads as TGTGCCAGCAGTCAAAGAGACCGGGGCTACACCTTC.

The V and J genes are TRBV27 and TRBJ2-5; D is unclear. CDR1 and CDR2 (germline): MNHEY, SMNVEV (reference sequence). Trimming took off 6 bases at V and 0 bases at J, with 8 bases between the two ends. The CDR3 runs 13 residues. In DNA form, the CDR3 reads TGTGCCAGCAGCCGATCGTACCAAGAGACCCAGTACTTC. Amino acids: CASSRSYQETQYF.

This clone showed up just a few times. The DNA for the CDR3 is TGTGCCTGGAACTTGGGACAGGGGCGCGAGCAGTACTTC. This sequence encodes CAWNLGQGREQYF. V and J are TRBV30 and TRBJ2-7; TRBD1 matches 10 bases. Germline V gene data show CDR1 as GTSNPN and CDR2 as SVGIG (reference sequence). J lost 6 bases, V lost 4 bases, and 6 bases had no gene match. This CDR3 region has 13 residues.

This chain uses TRBV7-8 with TRBJ2-1; possibly TRBD2 for D (7 bases). Germline V gene lookup returns CDR1 SGHVS and CDR2 FQNEAQ. Trimming took 4 bases from V and 2 from J, leaving 15 bases between them. The CDR3 is 16 residues long. CDR3: CASSSSSGGPYNEQFF. Here the CDR3 DNA reads TGTGCCAGCAGCTCTAGCTCGGGGGGCCCCTACAATGAGCAGTTCTTC.

The chain uses TRBV30 and TRBJ1-2, with 7 bases that match TRBD1. Germline V gene data show CDR1 as GTSNPN and CDR2 as SVGIG (reference sequence). CDR3 length equals 14 residues. The junction had 9 bases not matched to a gene; V was cut back by 4 bases and J by 4 bases. This CDR3 reads CAWIPDRVGYGYTF. Here the CDR3 DNA reads TGTGCCTGGATCCCCGACAGGGTGGGCTATGGCTACACCTTC.

This sequence joins TRBV7-8 and TRBJ1-1, with D unclear. There are 16 residues in the CDR3. Germline CDR1 and CDR2: SGHVS and FQNEAQ. V was clipped by 4 bases and J by 4 bases, with 19 bases between them. In DNA form, the CDR3 reads TGTGCCAGCAGCTGGGATCTCGATTCCCCAACCACTGAAGCTTTCTTT. Its protein product is CASSWDLDSPTTEAFF.

The chain joins TRBV7-9 to TRBJ1-6; D possibly corresponds to TRBD1 (5 bases). The V and J ends lost 2 bases and 10 bases respectively, with 15 bases between them. The CDR3 loop spans 15 amino acids. Germline assignment: CDR1 SEHNR and CDR2 FQNEAQ (reference sequence). In DNA form, the CDR3 reads TGTGCCAGCAGCTTAATAGCGAACAGGAACTCACCCCTCCACTTT. This encodes CASSLIANRNSPLHF.

The chain joins TRBV27 to TRBJ1-4; D is possibly TRBD1 (5 bases). The CDR3 contains 16 residues. V dropped 10 bases and J dropped 8 bases, with 26 bases sitting between them. The germline gives CDR1 MNHEY, CDR2 SMNVEV (reference sequence). CDR3 bases: TGTGCCACCAAGGGTCCTGTGGGGCCCGGCTGGGAAAAACTGTTTTTT. The encoded protein is CATKGPVGPGWEKLFF.

The V and J genes are TRBV6-1 and TRBJ1-2, with 7 bases that match TRBD1. With V trimmed by 7 bases and J by 4 bases, 9 bases remained unmatched. CDR3 length: 14 residues. Germline V gene lookup returns CDR1 MNHNS and CDR2 SASEGT. Written as DNA, the CDR3 is TGTGCCAGCACTGAGGGACAGACGACCTATGGCTACACCTTC. It encodes CASTEGQTTYGYTF.

This clone turned up a few times. In DNA, the CDR3 is TGTGCCAGTATCCAGACAGGGGAAGGCACTGAAGCTTTCTTT. It translates to CASIQTGEGTEAFF. The J gene is TRBJ1-1, the V gene TRBV19; 8 bases agree with TRBD1. Looked up from germline, CDR1 is LNHDA and CDR2 is SQIVND (reference sequence). After removal of 7 bases from V and 4 bases from J, the junction contained 8 bases not matched to a gene. The CDR3 loop spans 14 amino acids.

The rearrangement joins TRBV6-6 to TRBJ2-5; tentatively, D is TRBD2 (6 bases). The DNA end is a closer match to TRBJ2-7, so the J assignment may be wrong. CDR1 MNHNY and CDR2 SVGAGI come from the germline V gene (reference sequence). There are 10 residues in the CDR3. The CDR3 here is CAAGGYEQYF. The CDR3 DNA is TGTGCCGCCGGGGGCTACGAGCAGTACTTC.

This clone appeared a few times. At the DNA level, this CDR3 is encoded by other sequences in the same sample as well. V gene TRBV6-1 combines with J gene TRBJ1-1; 10 positions match TRBD1. Germline assignment: CDR1 MNHNS and CDR2 SASEGT. The CDR3 contains 14 residues. V lost 3 bases to trimming and J lost 2 bases; unmatched junction nucleotides: 0. CDR3 nucleotides: TGTGCCAGCAGTGAGACAGGGGGCAACACTGAAGCTTTCTTT. This codes for CASSETGGNTEAFF.

The CDR3, as DNA: TGTGCCAGCAGCTTAGTCTCGGGCTATGGCTACACCTTC. Translating it yields CASSLVSGYGYTF. V is TRBV7-8 and J is TRBJ1-2, with D unclear. This CDR3 is built from 13 residues. Germline lookup yields CDR1 SGHVS and CDR2 FQNEAQ. The V and J ends lost 1 base and 4 bases respectively, with 7 bases between them.

The chain combines TRBV19 with TRBJ1-3; D is perhaps TRBD1 (5 bases). This CDR3 region has 15 residues. The V and J ends lost 5 bases and 4 bases respectively, with 15 bases between them. Germline V gives CDR1 LNHDA, CDR2 SQIVND (reference sequence). For the CDR3, the DNA is TGTGCCAGTAGTGCCCCCCGTGGGGGGGGAAACACCATATATTTT. It translates to CASSAPRGGGNTIYF.

About this clone itself: Sequence at one end of the junction differs from germline and may be a read error. The rearrangement uses TRBV7-9 and TRBJ1-1; 8 nucleotides align to TRBD1. CDR1 and CDR2 from the germline V gene are SEHNR and FQNEAQ (reference sequence). The CDR3 covers 17 residues. The CDR3 loop is CASSSYGQGGVKTEAFF. The CDR3, as DNA: TGTGCCAGCAGCAGTTACGGACAGGGCGGAGTGAAAACTGAAGCTTTCTTT.

V and J are TRBV18 and TRBJ2-6, with 9 bases aligning to TRBD1. Germline CDR1 reads KGHSH; CDR2 reads LQKENI. The CDR3 runs to 18 residues. Trimming at V came to 3 bases and at J to 0 bases, leaving 6 bases not matched to a gene. The CDR3 reads CASSPGQGSSSGANVLTF. CDR3 bases: TGTGCCAGCTCACCCGGACAGGGGTCTAGCTCTGGGGCCAACGTCCTGACTTTC.

V usage is TRBV6-1 and J usage is TRBJ1-5, with D uncertain. The CDR3 has 13 residues. Germline V lookup: CDR1 MNHNS, CDR2 SASEGT. V was trimmed by 7 bases and J by 5 bases, leaving 12 bases between them. The CDR3 sequence: CASTVGYDQPQHF. DNA of the CDR3: TGTGCCAGCACGGTTGGGTATGATCAGCCCCAGCATTTT.

This clone is a singleton in its sample. The V call is TRBV18, the J call TRBJ2-1; 11 nucleotides line up with TRBD2. J was trimmed by 2 bases and V by 6 bases; bases with no gene match: 6. The CDR3 spans 16 residues. CDR1 and CDR2 from the germline V gene are KGHSH and LQKENI. This CDR3 is CASSPHSGGAYNEQFF. The CDR3 DNA is TGTGCCAGCTCTCCCCATAGCGGGGGGGCCTACAATGAGCAGTTCTTC.

The chain carries TRBV4-1 and TRBJ2-5; D is uncertain. Germline assignment: CDR1 MGHRA and CDR2 YSYEKL. Deletions cut 3 bases from V and 4 bases from J, with 6 bases between. The CDR3 extends over 12 amino acids. This CDR3 is CASSHPGETQYF. CDR3 sequence (DNA): TGCGCCAGCAGCCACCCGGGAGAGACCCAGTACTTC.

This clone was counted a single time. J is TRBJ2-7 and V is TRBV5-4, with a tentative D call TRBD2 (6 bases). The CDR3 has 12 residues. CDR1 is SGHNT and CDR2 is YYREEE in the germline V gene (reference sequence). V lost 4 bases and J 4 bases, leaving 9 bases between the germline ends. The DNA for the CDR3 is TGTGCCAGCAGCGCGGGACGTTACGAGCAGTACTTC. It translates to CASSAGRYEQYF.

The J gene is TRBJ2-2, the V gene TRBV27; D not resolved. Looked up from germline, CDR1 is MNHEY and CDR2 is SMNVEV (reference sequence). The CDR3 has 11 amino acids. Between the trimmed V and J ends, which lost 7 bases and 6 bases, there was a span of 6 bases. In DNA form, the CDR3 reads TGTGCCAGCACCAAGGCCGGGGAGCTGTTTTTT. As protein: CASTKAGELFF.

The chain employs TRBV7-8 and TRBJ2-3; no clear D gene. The CDR3 has 14 amino acids. V lost 5 bases and J 8 bases, leaving 17 bases between the germline ends. Germline CDR1 reads SGHVS; CDR2 reads FQNEAQ. The CDR3 DNA sequence: TGTGCCAGCAGCCCAAGGGCTGGGGTCGGTACGCAGTATTTT. This gives the protein CASSPRAGVGTQYF.

The chain is built from TRBV30 and TRBJ1-4; 8 nucleotides agree with TRBD1. Germline CDR1 is GTSNPN and CDR2 is SVGIG (reference sequence). V was pared by 2 bases and J by 8 bases, with 4 bases of the junction left unmatched. The CDR3 is 13 amino acids. The CDR3 sequence is CAWSLRQGEKLFF. The CDR3 coding sequence is TGTGCCTGGAGTTTACGACAGGGGGAAAAACTGTTTTTT. The full variable domain, in which reference TRBV30 and TRBJ1-4 provide the parts outside the CDR3, is SQTIHQWPATLVQPVGSPLSLECTVEGTSNPNLYWYRQAAGRGLQLLFYSVGIGQISSEVPQNLSASRPQDRQFILSSKKLLLSDSGFYLCAWSLRQGEKLFFGSGTQLSVL.

This chain connects TRBV10-2 to TRBJ2-1; D gene unclear. V lost 4 bases, J lost 6 bases, and 13 bases lay in between. The CDR3 runs 14 residues. Looked up from germline, CDR1 is WSHSY and CDR2 is SAAADI. The CDR3 reads CASSALSGPNEQFF. CDR3 coding DNA: TGCGCCAGCAGTGCTTTGTCAGGACCCAATGAGCAGTTCTTC.

The chain is built from TRBV7-6 and TRBJ1-1; D is perhaps TRBD1 (5 bases). Germline-derived CDR1 and CDR2 are SGHVS and FNYEAQ. This CDR3 region has 11 residues. V was trimmed by 8 bases and J by 5 bases, leaving 9 bases between them. CDR3 sequence reads: CASSWGTEAFF. The CDR3 region has the DNA TGTGCCAGCTCGTGGGGGACTGAAGCTTTCTTT.

V gene TRBV9 combines with J gene TRBJ2-6; D gene uncertain. The CDR3 has 19 amino acids. From germline, CDR1 is SGDLS and CDR2 YYNGEE. Trimming took off 0 bases at V and 0 bases at J, with 16 bases between the two ends. CDR3 amino acids: CASSVGGVKYRSGANVLTF. The CDR3 bases are TGTGCCAGCAGCGTAGGAGGAGTGAAGTACCGCTCTGGGGCCAACGTCCTGACTTTC.

V is TRBV11-2 and J is TRBJ2-7; 7 positions agree with TRBD1. The trim removed 5 bases at V and 1 base at J, leaving 2 bases unmatched. Germline CDR1 and CDR2: SGHAT and FQNNGV. The CDR3 has 13 residues. CDR3 nucleotides: TGTGCCAGCAGCGTGGACAGGTCCTACGAGCAGTACTTC. Amino acid sequence: CASSVDRSYEQYF.

The chain uses TRBV25-1 and TRBJ1-6; 7 bases are a match to TRBD1. V dropped 4 bases and J dropped 14; count of bases not matched to a gene: 11. Germline V gene sequence: CDR1 MGHDK, CDR2 SYGVNS. The CDR3 is 14 residues long. The CDR3 loop reads CASSAYGQAGALHF. The CDR3 nucleotides are TGTGCCAGCAGTGCCTATGGACAGGCGGGGGCCCTCCACTTT.

The chain is built from TRBV10-1 and TRBJ2-3, with D maybe TRBD2 (5 bases). Trimming removed 0 bases at V and 4 bases at J, with 11 bases between. Per the germline V gene, CDR1 is WNHNN and CDR2 is SYGVQD (reference sequence). This CDR3 comprises 15 residues. The CDR3: CASSESGTRADTQYF. In DNA form, the CDR3 reads TGCGCCAGCAGTGAGTCGGGTACTAGAGCAGATACGCAGTATTTT.